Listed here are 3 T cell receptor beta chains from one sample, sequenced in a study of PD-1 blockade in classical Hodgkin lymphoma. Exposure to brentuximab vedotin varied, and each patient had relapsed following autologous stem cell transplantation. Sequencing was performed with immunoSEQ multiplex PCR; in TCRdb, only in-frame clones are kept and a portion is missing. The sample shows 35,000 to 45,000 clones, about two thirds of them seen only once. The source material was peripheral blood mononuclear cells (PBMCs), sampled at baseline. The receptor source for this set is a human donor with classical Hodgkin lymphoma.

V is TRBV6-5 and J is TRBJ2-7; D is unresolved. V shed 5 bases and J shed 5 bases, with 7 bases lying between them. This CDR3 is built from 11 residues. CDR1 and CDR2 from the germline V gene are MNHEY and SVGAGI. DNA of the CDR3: TGTGCCAGCAGTGTTATCGACGAGCAGTACTTC. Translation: CASSVIDEQYF.

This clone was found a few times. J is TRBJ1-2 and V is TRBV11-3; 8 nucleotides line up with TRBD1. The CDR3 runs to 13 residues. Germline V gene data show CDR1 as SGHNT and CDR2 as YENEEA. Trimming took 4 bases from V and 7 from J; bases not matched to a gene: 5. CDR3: CASSSGTGAGYTF. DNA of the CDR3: TGTGCCAGCAGCTCCGGGACAGGAGCTGGCTACACCTTC. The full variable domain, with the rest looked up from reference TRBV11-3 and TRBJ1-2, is EAGVVQSPRYKIIEKKQPVAFWCNPISGHNTLYWYLQNLGQGPELLIRYENEEAVDDSQLPKDRFSAERLKGVDSTLKIQPAELGDSAVYLCASSSGTGAGYTFGSGTRLTVV.

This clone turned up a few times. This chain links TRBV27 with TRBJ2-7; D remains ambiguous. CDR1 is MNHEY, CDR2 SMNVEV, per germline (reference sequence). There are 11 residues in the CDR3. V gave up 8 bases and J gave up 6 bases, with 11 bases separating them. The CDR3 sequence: CASPPESEQYF. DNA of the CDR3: TGTGCCAGCCCTCCCGAGTCCGAGCAGTACTTC.